This T cell receptor (beta chain) stems from a study of T cell responses to AZD1222 COVID-19 vaccine. Repertoires were generated with immunoSEQ multiplex PCR, while TCRdb's copy carries only in-frame clones and drops some. The data hold some 100,000 clones, with approximately 90% observed a single time. The sample here was peripheral blood, taken on day 0 of AZD1222 vaccination. The clonotype comes from an adult in good health.

This CDR3 reads CASSQLKARTSSYEQYF. In nucleotides, the CDR3 is TGTGCCAGCAGCCAACTTAAGGCGAGGACCTCCTCCTACGAGCAGTACTTC. This chain uses TRBV3-1 (or the pseudogene TRBV3-2) with TRBJ2-7; D uncertain. The germline gives CDR1 LGHDT, CDR2 YNNKEL (reference sequence). The V end was cut by 2 bases, the J end by 0 bases, with 17 bases between. This CDR3 has 17 amino acids.